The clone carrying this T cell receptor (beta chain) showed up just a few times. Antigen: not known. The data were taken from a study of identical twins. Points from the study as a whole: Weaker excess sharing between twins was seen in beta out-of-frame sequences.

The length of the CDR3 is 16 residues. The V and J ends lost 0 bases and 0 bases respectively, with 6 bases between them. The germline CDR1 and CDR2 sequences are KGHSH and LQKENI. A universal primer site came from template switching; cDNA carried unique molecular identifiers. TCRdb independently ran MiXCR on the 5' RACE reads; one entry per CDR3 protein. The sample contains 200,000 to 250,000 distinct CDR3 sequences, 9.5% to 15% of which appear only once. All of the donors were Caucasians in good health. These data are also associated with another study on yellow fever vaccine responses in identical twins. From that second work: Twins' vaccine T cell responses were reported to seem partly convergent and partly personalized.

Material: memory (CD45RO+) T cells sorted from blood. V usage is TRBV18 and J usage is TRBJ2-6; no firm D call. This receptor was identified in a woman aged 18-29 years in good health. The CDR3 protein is CASSPPSRSGANVLTF. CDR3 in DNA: TGTGCCAGCTCACCACCATCACGCTCTGGGGCCAACGTCCTGACTTTC.